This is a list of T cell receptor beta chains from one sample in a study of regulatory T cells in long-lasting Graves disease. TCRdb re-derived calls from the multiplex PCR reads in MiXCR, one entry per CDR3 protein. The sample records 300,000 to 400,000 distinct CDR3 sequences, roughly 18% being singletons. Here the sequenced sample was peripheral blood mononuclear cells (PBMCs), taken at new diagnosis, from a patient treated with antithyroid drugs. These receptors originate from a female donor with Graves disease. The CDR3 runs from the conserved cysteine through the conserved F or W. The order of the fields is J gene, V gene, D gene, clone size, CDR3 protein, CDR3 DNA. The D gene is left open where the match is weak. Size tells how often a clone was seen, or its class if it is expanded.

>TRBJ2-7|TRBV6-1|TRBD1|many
CASSDYRDRGHEQYF
TGTGCCAGCAGTGACTACCGGGACAGGGGGCATGAGCAGTACTTC
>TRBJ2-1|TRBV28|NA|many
CASSAFPGHVYNEQFF
TGTGCCAGCAGTGCATTCCCGGGACACGTCTACAATGAGCAGTTCTTC
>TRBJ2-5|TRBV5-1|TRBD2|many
CASSYFPGQRVLAGVETQYF
TGCGCCAGCAGCTACTTCCCGGGACAGCGAGTACTAGCGGGAGTTGAGACCCAGTACTTC
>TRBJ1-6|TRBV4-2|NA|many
CASSPQGNSPLHF
TGTGCCAGCAGCCCCCAAGGGAATTCACCCCTCCACTTT
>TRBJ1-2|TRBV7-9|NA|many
CASSLDHGYTF
TGTGCCAGCAGCTTAGACCATGGCTACACCTTC
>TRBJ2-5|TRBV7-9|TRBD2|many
CASSPSMLAGAWETQYF
TGTGCCAGCAGCCCTTCCATGCTAGCGGGAGCCTGGGAGACCCAGTACTTC
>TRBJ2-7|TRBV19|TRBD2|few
CASSMRGTSDEQYF
TGTGCCAGTAGTATGCGAGGGACTAGCGACGAGCAGTACTTC
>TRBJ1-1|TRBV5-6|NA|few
CASSLSGGAGPNTEAFF
TGTGCCAGCAGCCTGTCCGGCGGGGCAGGGCCTAACACTGAAGCTTTCTTT
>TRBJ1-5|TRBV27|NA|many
CASSLTESSTGQPQHF
TGTGCCAGCAGTCTCACCGAATCCAGTACAGGCCAGCCCCAGCATTTT
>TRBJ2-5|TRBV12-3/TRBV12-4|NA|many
CASSLQENQETQYF
TGTGCCAGCAGTTTACAGGAAAACCAAGAGACCCAGTACTTC
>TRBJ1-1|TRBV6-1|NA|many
CASSHRSGAEAFF
TGTGCCAGCAGTCACCGGTCCGGGGCTGAAGCTTTCTTT
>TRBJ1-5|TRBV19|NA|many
CASSSQGGNQPQHF
TGTGCCAGTAGTAGTCAGGGCGGCAATCAGCCCCAGCATTTT
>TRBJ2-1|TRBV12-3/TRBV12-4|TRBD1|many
CASSLFGQGTYNEQFF
TGTGCCAGCAGTTTATTTGGACAGGGCACCTACAATGAGCAGTTCTTC
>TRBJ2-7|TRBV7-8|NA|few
CASSPSVPYEQYF
TGTGCCAGCAGCCCTAGCGTGCCCTACGAGCAGTACTTC
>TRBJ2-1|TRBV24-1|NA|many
CATSDGWTYNEQFF
TGTGCCACCAGTGATGGTTGGACATACAATGAGCAGTTCTTC
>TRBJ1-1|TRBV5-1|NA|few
CASSPWRRATEAFF
TGCGCCAGCAGCCCATGGCGGCGGGCGACTGAAGCTTTCTTT
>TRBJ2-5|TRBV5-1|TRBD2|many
CASSPRLAGEETQYF
TGCGCCAGCAGCCCGAGACTAGCGGGAGAAGAGACCCAGTACTTC
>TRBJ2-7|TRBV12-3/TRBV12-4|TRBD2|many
CASSLDLAGATYEQYF
TGTGCCAGCAGTTTAGACCTAGCGGGAGCCACCTACGAGCAGTACTTC
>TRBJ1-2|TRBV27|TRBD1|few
CASSLSGQGASYGYTF
TGTGCCAGCAGTTTGTCGGGACAGGGGGCATCCTATGGCTACACCTTC